These 19 T cell receptor beta chains came from one sample sequenced in a study of shared T cell receptors in the human thymus. Measured with immunoSEQ multiplex PCR; TCRdb has only the in-frame clones, and not every one. The sample holds 640,000 or so clones; around 87% are singletons and the top ten take about 0.0094%. A further study also used this sample, focusing on human thymus T cells.

Sequencing used thymocytes. The receptors derive from a boy under three years old with a congenital heart defect.

This chain connects TRBV5-6 to TRBJ2-2; TRBD2 matches at 10 bases. Germline CDR1 is SGHDT and CDR2 is YYEEEE. Trimming at V came to 4 bases and at J to 4 bases, leaving 7 bases not matched to a gene. The length of the CDR3 is 16 residues. The CDR3 loop reads CASSRPSGSGTGELFF. The CDR3 coding sequence is TGTGCCAGCAGCCGACCTAGCGGGAGCGGCACCGGGGAGCTGTTTTTT.

The chain couples TRBV28 to TRBJ2-7; 7 nucleotides align to TRBD2. CDR3 size: 15 residues. Germline trimming cut 2 bases from V and 3 bases from J; bases unmatched to any gene: 7. The germline V gene encodes CDR1 MDHEN and CDR2 SYDVKM. The CDR3 is CASSLVGGSLYEQYF. For the CDR3, the DNA is TGTGCCAGCAGTTTAGTGGGGGGGAGCCTCTACGAGCAGTACTTC.

This clone appeared a few times. The chain combines TRBV25-1 with TRBJ2-5; D remains unclear. CDR1 and CDR2 from the germline V gene are MGHDK and SYGVNS. CDR3 length: 11 residues. Between the trimmed V and J ends, which lost 6 bases and 5 bases, there was a span of 7 bases. The CDR3 is CASRSPETQYF. CDR3 bases: TGTGCCAGCAGGTCCCCTGAGACCCAGTACTTC.

Regarding this clone: An end of the junction does not agree with germline; a read error may underlie this. J is TRBJ2-1 and V is TRBV7-7; 8 bases are a match to TRBD1. CDR1 SSHAT and CDR2 FNYEAQ come from the germline V gene (reference sequence). This CDR3 is 15 amino acids long. The CDR3: CASSPQGAPYNEQFF. DNA of the CDR3: TGTGCTAGCAGCCCTCAGGGGGCCCCCTACAATGAGCAGTTCTTC.

The genes are TRBV6-1 and TRBJ1-1; possibly TRBD1 for D (5 bases). The CDR3 covers 13 residues. CDR1 and CDR2 from the germline V gene are MNHNS and SASEGT. With 11 bases removed from V and 2 bases from J, the gap between germline ends came to 15 bases. As DNA, the CDR3 is TGTGCCCAAAGCGCGGGGGGAAACACTGAAGCTTTCTTT. This translates into CAQSAGGNTEAFF.

The rearrangement links TRBV6-5 to TRBJ2-2; 7 bases map to TRBD2. The germline CDR1 and CDR2 sequences are MNHEY and SVGAGI. The CDR3 spans 14 residues. Germline trimming cut 5 bases from V and 6 bases from J; bases unmatched to any gene: 6. CDR3 DNA: TGTGCCAGCAGTCCCAGGCTAGCGGCCGGGGAGCTGTTTTTT. Amino acids: CASSPRLAAGELFF.

The J gene is TRBJ1-1, the V gene TRBV19, with D perhaps matching TRBD1 (5 bases). The CDR3 loop spans 16 amino acids. Germline V CDR1 and CDR2: LNHDA, SQIVND (reference sequence). With 7 bases removed from V and 0 bases from J, the gap between germline ends came to 18 bases. The chain's CDR3 is CASKGASKTMNTEAFF. The DNA of the CDR3 is TGTGCCAGTAAAGGGGCTAGTAAAACCATGAACACTGAAGCTTTCTTT.

V gene TRBV27 combines with J gene TRBJ2-1; 8 nucleotides line up with TRBD2. Germline V gene data show CDR1 as MNHEY and CDR2 as SMNVEV (reference sequence). Losses at the gene ends were 5 bases for V and 8 bases for J; bases not matched to a gene: 11. This CDR3 has 15 residues. The CDR3 nucleotides read TGTGCCAGCAGTGTTGGACTAGCCCATTTCTATGAGCAGTTCTTC. This sequence encodes CASSVGLAHFYEQFF.

The chain carries TRBV10-1 and TRBJ2-3; tentative D call: TRBD1 (5 bases). CDR3 length: 14 residues. The V and J ends lost 3 bases and 2 bases respectively, with 9 bases between them. The V gene's germline CDR1 is WNHNN and CDR2 SYGVQD (reference sequence). This CDR3 is CASSDRAHTDTQYF. CDR3 DNA: TGCGCCAGCAGTGACAGGGCACACACAGATACGCAGTATTTT.

The rearrangement links TRBV7-9 to TRBJ2-1; tentative D call: TRBD2 (6 bases). Germline V gene sequence: CDR1 SEHNR, CDR2 FQNEAQ (reference sequence). The CDR3 is 17 residues long. Trimming pared 2 bases from V and 5 bases from J, leaving 19 bases between. The CDR3 loop reads CASSLFGVAGSHNEQFF. As DNA, the CDR3 is TGTGCCAGCAGCTTATTTGGAGTGGCGGGGAGTCACAATGAGCAGTTCTTC. The complete variable domain, with remaining parts taken from reference TRBV7-9 and TRBJ2-1, reads DTGVSQNPRHKITKRGQNVTFRCDPISEHNRLYWYRQTLGQGPEFLTYFQNEAQLEKSRLLSDRFSAERPKGSFSTLEIQRTEQGDSAMYLCASSLFGVAGSHNEQFFGPGTRLTVL.

The chain uses TRBV5-1 and TRBJ2-2; 9 positions match TRBD1. Germline-derived CDR1 and CDR2 are SGHRS and YFSETQ. This CDR3 has 15 amino acids. V lost 4 bases, J lost 5 bases, and 6 bases stayed unmatched. The CDR3 bases are TGCGCCAGCAGCATTGACAGGGGGAGGACCGGGGAGCTGTTTTTT. Translating gives CASSIDRGRTGELFF.

Note on this clone: This CDR3 is also generated by other DNA sequences in the sample. The rearrangement links TRBV28 to TRBJ2-7, with TRBD2 matching over 10 bases. This CDR3 comprises 14 residues. With V trimmed by 6 bases and J by 3 bases, 5 bases remained unmatched. The germline V gene has CDR1 MDHEN and CDR2 SYDVKM. CDR3 residues: CASSPRTSGYEQYF. CDR3 bases: TGTGCCAGCAGCCCTCGGACTAGCGGCTACGAGCAGTACTTC.

The V and J genes are TRBV5-4 and TRBJ1-2, with TRBD1 matching over 8 bases. The germline gives CDR1 SGHNT, CDR2 YYREEE (reference sequence). J was trimmed by 7 bases and V by 5 bases; bases with no gene match: 10. This CDR3 has 14 residues. CDR3 loop: CASRHEDRGGGYTF. The CDR3 bases are TGTGCCAGCAGACACGAAGACAGGGGTGGTGGCTACACCTTC.

The rearrangement links TRBV18 to TRBJ1-1; 8 positions agree with TRBD1. The CDR3 length is 17 residues. With 3 bases clipped from V and 3 bases from J, the junction kept 12 bases outside the gene matches. CDR1 is KGHSH and CDR2 is LQKENI in the germline V gene. The CDR3 loop is CASSPTYRGYSDTEAFF. The DNA of the CDR3 is TGTGCCAGCTCACCCACGTACAGGGGGTACTCGGACACTGAAGCTTTCTTT.

A single count supports this clone. The V and J genes are TRBV5-6 and TRBJ1-3; D possibly corresponds to TRBD1 (6 bases). The CDR3 contains 15 residues. Trimming shortened V by 4 bases and J by 1 base, and 12 bases separated the two germline ends. Germline loops: CDR1 SGHDT, CDR2 YYEEEE. The CDR3 is CASSPPTGSGNTIYF. The CDR3 bases are TGTGCCAGCAGCCCGCCCACAGGGTCTGGAAACACCATATATTTT.

This clone appeared once. V gene TRBV10-1 combines with J gene TRBJ2-6; TRBD1 agrees at 9 bases. This CDR3 spans 15 amino acids. V dropped 6 bases and J dropped 2; count of bases not matched to a gene: 2. In germline, CDR1 is WNHNN, CDR2 SYGVQD (reference sequence). As DNA, the CDR3 is TGCGCCAGCAGGGACAGGGGAACTGGGGCCAACGTCCTGACTTTC. This encodes CASRDRGTGANVLTF.

This sequence joins TRBV18 and TRBJ1-2; 9 bases match TRBD1. The CDR3 has 13 residues. Germline CDR1 is KGHSH and CDR2 is LQKENI. Trimming cost V 5 bases and J 7 bases; bases outside gene matches: 5. For the CDR3, the DNA is TGTGCCAGCTCATTTCCGGGACAGGGTGGCTACACCTTC. This gives the protein CASSFPGQGGYTF.

The V and J genes are TRBV29-1 and TRBJ1-2; D gene uncertain. Germline V CDR1 and CDR2: SQVTM, ANQGSEA. CDR3 length: 16 residues. V shed 0 bases and J shed 4 bases, with 18 bases lying between them. The CDR3 DNA follows: TGCAGCGTTGAAGATCGTTGGGCAGGCCCTGGCTATGGCTACACCTTC. Amino acids: CSVEDRWAGPGYGYTF.

J is TRBJ1-5 and V is TRBV7-9; 8 bases line up with TRBD1. J gave up 5 bases and V 2 bases, and 14 bases lay outside the gene matches. The CDR3 extends over 18 amino acids. Germline V gene lookup returns CDR1 SEHNR and CDR2 FQNEAQ (reference sequence). DNA of the CDR3: TGTGCCAGCAGCTTACGTACGGGCGGACAGGGCCGGGATCAGCCCCAGCATTTT. The encoded protein is CASSLRTGGQGRDQPQHF.